This T cell receptor (beta chain) came from a study of blood T cell repertoires in COVID-19. With regard to this clone: Other DNA sequences in the sample encode the same CDR3.

The protocol was immunoSEQ multiplex PCR, while the TCRdb copy is restricted to in-frame clones and leaves out a portion. The sample shows about 83,000 clones, around 90% of them seen only once. What was sequenced was peripheral blood. The origin of this receptor is a human donor in a cohort sampled during active COVID-19.

The DNA of the CDR3 is TGTGCCAGCAGCACGGGTGGAAATCAGCCCCAGCATTTT. Translation: CASSTGGNQPQHF. The chain recombines TRBV7-9 with TRBJ1-5; D ambiguous. V dropped 5 bases and J dropped 4 bases, with 9 bases sitting between them. Germline lookup yields CDR1 SEHNR and CDR2 FQNEAQ (reference sequence). The CDR3 length is 13 residues.